The 15 T cell receptor beta chains below were found in one sample sequenced in a study of blood T cells in healthy people across ages. A second PCR, run for about 7 to 12 cycles, used a sample-barcoded 5' primer plus a J-beta primer mix. From the 5' RACE reads, TCRdb called clonotypes with MiXCR, one entry per CDR3 protein. The data contain about 1.8 million distinct CDR3 sequences, around 48% of them singletons. The sequencing input was blood. All receptors derive from a woman in her forties in good health.

This clonotype appeared a few times. The chain recombines TRBV6-4 with TRBJ2-3; D may be TRBD1 or TRBD2 (5 bases each). Germline V gives CDR1 MRHNA, CDR2 SNTAGT. Trimming cost V 2 bases and J 2 bases, with 11 bases left between them. The CDR3 is 15 residues long. CDR3 protein: CASSDGGSPTDTQYF. CDR3 sequence (DNA): TGTGCCAGCAGTGACGGGGGTAGCCCCACAGATACGCAGTATTTT.

The chain employs TRBV6-2 or TRBV6-3 and TRBJ2-4; the D is unclear. V lost 6 bases to trimming and J lost 0 bases, with 18 bases between them. This CDR3 contains 17 residues. The germline gives CDR1 MNHEY, CDR2 SVGEGT. CDR3 DNA: TGTGCCAGCAGCCGAAAAAGAGGTGGTATAGCCAAAAACATTCAGTACTTC. It translates to CASSRKRGGIAKNIQYF.

This chain links TRBV20-1 with TRBJ2-7, with D possibly matching TRBD2 (6 bases). V was trimmed by 8 bases and J by 5 bases, leaving 19 bases between them. This CDR3 has 13 residues. Germline loops: CDR1 DFQATT, CDR2 SNEGSKA (reference sequence). The DNA of the CDR3 is TGCAGTCCGGGGCTCGCGGGGTTGAACGAGCAGTACTTC. This gives the protein CSPGLAGLNEQYF.

The chain employs TRBV29-1 and TRBJ2-1, with TRBD2 identical over 8 bases. Trimming took 3 bases from V and 6 from J; bases not matched to a gene: 4. Germline-derived CDR1 and CDR2 are SQVTM and ANQGSEA. CDR3 size: 13 residues. The CDR3 sequence: CSVEPGGGNEQFF. CDR3 nucleotides: TGCAGCGTTGAGCCGGGAGGGGGCAATGAGCAGTTCTTC.

This chain uses TRBV24-1 with TRBJ2-1; either TRBD1 or TRBD2 may supply D (5 bases each). The germline gives CDR1 KGHDR, CDR2 SFDVKD. The CDR3 extends over 15 amino acids. Trimming left V 1 base short and J 6 bases short, with 12 bases between. This CDR3 reads CATSDFQPGTNEQFF. The CDR3 region has the DNA TGTGCCACCAGTGATTTTCAACCAGGGACCAATGAGCAGTTCTTC.

As DNA, the CDR3 is TGCAGCGTTCTGGGGGCGCACGGTCAGCCCCAGCATTTT. Translating gives CSVLGAHGQPQHF. The chain is built from TRBV29-1 and TRBJ1-5; D might be TRBD1 (6 bases). V was clipped by 5 bases and J by 6 bases, with 14 bases between them. This CDR3 region has 13 residues. Germline assignment: CDR1 SQVTM and CDR2 ANQGSEA.

CDR3 coding DNA: TGTGCCAGCAGTTACTTTCGCCTTAGGTACTACGAGCAGTACTTC. It encodes CASSYFRLRYYEQYF. The gene calls are TRBV6-5 and TRBJ2-7, with no clear D. Germline V lookup: CDR1 MNHEY, CDR2 SVGAGI. V dropped 1 base and J dropped 3 bases, with 13 bases sitting between them. The CDR3 has 15 amino acids.

The J gene is TRBJ2-5, the V gene TRBV4-2; D gene unclear. The length of the CDR3 is 18 residues. Germline-derived CDR1 and CDR2 are LGHNA and YNFKEQ. Trimming shortened V by 0 bases and J by 1 base, and 18 bases separated the two germline ends. This CDR3 is CASSQDPAPSSGQETQYF. The CDR3 region has the DNA TGTGCCAGCAGCCAAGATCCCGCCCCATCCTCGGGCCAAGAGACCCAGTACTTC.

This clonotype was recorded a few times. This sequence joins TRBV7-2 and TRBJ2-3; 12 nucleotides line up with TRBD2. The CDR3 extends over 19 amino acids. CDR1 and CDR2 from the germline V gene are SGHTA and FQGNSA. Losses at the gene ends were 0 bases for V and 2 bases for J; bases not matched to a gene: 9. Here the CDR3 reads CASSLARTSGGMNTDTQYF. CDR3 bases: TGTGCCAGCAGCTTAGCTAGAACTAGCGGGGGGATGAACACAGATACGCAGTATTTT.

V usage is TRBV5-5 and J usage is TRBJ2-7, with no clear D. Per the germline V gene, CDR1 is SGHKS and CDR2 is YYEKEE (reference sequence). Deletions cut 1 base from V and 1 base from J, with 9 bases between. The CDR3 runs to 14 residues. The CDR3 loop is CASSLLMRSYEQYF. DNA of the CDR3: TGTGCCAGCAGCTTGTTAATGCGATCCTACGAGCAGTACTTC. The full variable domain, in which reference TRBV5-5 and TRBJ2-7 provide the parts outside the CDR3, is DAGVTQSPTHLIKTRGQQVTLRCSPISGHKSVSWYQQVLGQGPQFIFQYYEKEERGRGNFPDRFSARQFPNYSSELNVNALLLGDSALYLCASSLLMRSYEQYFGPGTRLTVT.

V is TRBV20-1 and J is TRBJ2-3; D not certain. The CDR3 length is 14 residues. Germline assignment: CDR1 DFQATT and CDR2 SNEGSKA (reference sequence). Between the trimmed V and J ends, which lost 1 base and 2 bases, there was a span of 10 bases. The CDR3 loop is CSARGPPNTDTQYF. The CDR3 DNA sequence: TGCAGTGCTAGAGGTCCCCCAAACACAGATACGCAGTATTTT.

V and J are TRBV9 and TRBJ2-1, with TRBD2 identical over 9 bases. Trimming took 0 bases from V and 7 from J; bases not matched to a gene: 5. The CDR3 sequence is 15 residues long. The germline V gene has CDR1 SGDLS and CDR2 YYNGEE. The CDR3 protein is CASSVGRLAANEQFF. CDR3 bases: TGTGCCAGCAGCGTAGGGAGACTAGCGGCTAATGAGCAGTTCTTC. The entire variable domain, with the rest obtained from reference TRBV9 and TRBJ2-1, is as follows: DSGVTQTPKHLITATGQRVTLRCSPRSGDLSVYWYQQSLDQGLQFLIQYYNGEERAKGNILERFSAQQFPDLHSELNLSSLELGDSALYFCASSVGRLAANEQFFGPGTRLTVL.

This clonotype was seen a single time. Compared with germline, one end of the junction differs, possibly owing to a read error. This chain uses TRBV6-5 with TRBJ2-7; 7 positions match TRBD1. Germline lookup yields CDR1 MNHEY and CDR2 SVGAGI. The CDR3 runs to 14 residues. The CDR3 here is CASSPGTEAYERYF. In nucleotides, the CDR3 is TGTGCCAGCAGCCCCGGGACAGAAGCCTACGAGCGGTACTTC.

The V and J genes are TRBV11-2 and TRBJ2-2; D is possibly TRBD1 (5 bases). The germline V and J ends were trimmed by 1 base and 7 bases, with 10 bases remaining between them. The CDR3 is made up of 14 amino acids. The germline V gene has CDR1 SGHAT and CDR2 FQNNGV. The CDR3 DNA reads TGTGCCAGCAGCTTAGGATCTAGGGGCGGGGAGCTGTTTTTT. Translating gives CASSLGSRGGELFF.

The rearrangement links TRBV2 to TRBJ2-3; TRBD2 aligns across 8 bases. The CDR3 is 13 residues long. Germline lookup yields CDR1 SNHLY and CDR2 FYNNEI. Trimming at V came to 7 bases and at J to 5 bases, leaving 5 bases not matched to a gene. CDR3: CASTGGSRDTQYF. CDR3 bases: TGTGCCAGCACGGGAGGGTCTCGAGATACGCAGTATTTT.